This T cell receptor (beta chain) was sequenced during a study of Graves' ophthalmopathy and Graves' hyperthyroidism. Study details: Before any treatment, peripheral blood was taken at the initial diagnosis.

In this sample, this clonotype turned up a few times. If patients had other autoimmune diseases, uncontrolled infections, pregnancy or lactation, they were excluded. Diagnosis relied on clinical symptoms, serum thyroxine, TRAb, thyroid ultrasound and orbital computed tomography. An approximately 10 ml volume of fresh peripheral blood provided the PBMCs. Trimming stripped 7 bases from V and 0 bases from J, with 9 bases between. CDR1 and CDR2 from the germline V gene are SEHNR and FQNEAQ (reference sequence). CDR3 length: 13 residues. RNA transcripts yielded amplified TCR beta CDR3 regions. Following a first-round RT-PCR that used HTBI primers, a second-round multiplex PCR was carried out. TCRdb independently ran MiXCR on the multiplex PCR reads; one entry per CDR3 protein. The sample has approximately 460,000 distinct CDR3 sequences, approximately 15% seen once.

V gene TRBV7-9 combines with J gene TRBJ1-1; D remains unclear. This clonotype originated in a woman aged 25 to 39 with Graves' ophthalmopathy. The specimen sequenced was blood. CDR3 bases: TGTGCCAGCAACCCCGGGGTGAACACTGAAGCTTTCTTT. Protein sequence: CASNPGVNTEAFF.